This T cell receptor beta chain was sequenced for a study of early T cells in non-severe SARS-CoV-2 infection (dated by TCRdb to 2020 to 2023). Broadly, across the study: Bulk RNA from unsorted whole blood was used for TCR sequencing, so alpha and beta chains could not be paired. The full study reports these points: VDJdb matching was skewed toward anti-spike CD8 responses and likely underestimated virus-specific expansions, missing private and CD4 specificities.

Libraries were made using 5' RACE. These reads were obtained on a NextSeq 500. Unique molecular identifiers were attached to individual cDNA molecules in the TCR library protocol so that sequencing error and PCR bias could be corrected. Sequencing covered both TCR alpha and beta chains, and within each sample the abundances of alpha and beta sequences were tightly co-correlated. The source study handled its data this way. Decombinator V4 was used to annotate the V gene, J gene and CDR3 of the TCR sequences. Expanded TCRs were defined as changing significantly between any two time points under a Poisson model with p below 0.0001. Abundances of TCRs were expressed as counts per million after normalisation to the total number of TCRs sequenced in each sample. TRAV1-2 paired with TRAJ12, TRAJ20 or TRAJ33 defined MAIT TCRs, while TRAV10 paired with TRAJ18 defined iNKT TCRs. VDJdb, accessed 1 November 2021, was searched for CMV, EBV and SARS-CoV-2 annotated TCRs, with TCRs annotated for multiple antigens excluded. The public reads were reanalyzed by TCRdb: fastp trimming at Q25, MiXCR alignment, in-frame beta chains only. CDR3 protein sequences are deduplicated, and each keeps its most common genes and DNA. The V and J calls shown here were made by TCRdb, not taken from the authors' results. A total of over 55,000 distinct CDR3 sequences appear in this sample, approximately 13% of them only once. The leading ten clones occupy 0.95% to 1.5% of the sample.

This clonotype appeared many times. The antigen it recognizes is unknown. No qualities accompany the bases; no much larger clone lies one base away. The germline V gene gives CDR1 as SGHAT and CDR2 as FQNNGV. Inclusive of the bounding cysteine and phenylalanine, the CDR3 is 16 residues long. The read is trimmed to its CDR3 DNA, 48 bases read in frame from base 1. The trim is 0 bases for V and 2 bases for J, with a gap of 12 bases between the germline ends. The study was a case-control design nested within a healthcare worker cohort in London, UK, with weekly nasopharyngeal swab PCR tests and blood sampling. Between 23 and 31 March 2020, the week of the UK lockdown, healthcare workers were enrolled and then followed up weekly for as long as 16 weeks.

The sample was whole blood. The receptor comes from an adult who was a healthcare worker with PCR-confirmed SARS-CoV-2 infection or an uninfected control (not recorded which). The chain is encoded by TRBV11-2 joined to TRBJ2-3, with TRBD2 as a weak D call on 5 bases. In nucleotide form, the sequence is TGTGCCAGCAGCTTAGAATCATCGGGGTTCACAGATACGCAGTATTTT. It encodes CASSLESSGFTDTQYF.